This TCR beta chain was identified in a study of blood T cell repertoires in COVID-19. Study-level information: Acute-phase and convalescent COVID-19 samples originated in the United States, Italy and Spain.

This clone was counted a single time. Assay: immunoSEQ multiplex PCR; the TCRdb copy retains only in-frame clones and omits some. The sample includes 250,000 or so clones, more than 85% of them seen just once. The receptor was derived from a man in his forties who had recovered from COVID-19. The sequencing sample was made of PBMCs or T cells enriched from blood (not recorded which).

As DNA, the CDR3 is TGTGCCAGCTCACCAGAGACAGGGGGGAGGGAGCAGTACTTC. Encoded protein: CASSPETGGREQYF. The V call is TRBV18, the J call TRBJ2-7, with 9 bases that match TRBD1. The germline V gene has CDR1 KGHSH and CDR2 LQKENI. The CDR3 extends over 14 amino acids. Trimming took 2 bases from V and 7 from J; bases not matched to a gene: 6. The full variable domain, in which reference TRBV18 and TRBJ2-7 provide the parts outside the CDR3, is NAGVMQNPRHLVRRRGQEARLRCSPMKGHSHVYWYRQLPEEGLKFMVYLQKENIIDESGMPKERFSAEFPKEGPSILRIQQVVRGDSAAYFCASSPETGGREQYFGPGTRLTVT.